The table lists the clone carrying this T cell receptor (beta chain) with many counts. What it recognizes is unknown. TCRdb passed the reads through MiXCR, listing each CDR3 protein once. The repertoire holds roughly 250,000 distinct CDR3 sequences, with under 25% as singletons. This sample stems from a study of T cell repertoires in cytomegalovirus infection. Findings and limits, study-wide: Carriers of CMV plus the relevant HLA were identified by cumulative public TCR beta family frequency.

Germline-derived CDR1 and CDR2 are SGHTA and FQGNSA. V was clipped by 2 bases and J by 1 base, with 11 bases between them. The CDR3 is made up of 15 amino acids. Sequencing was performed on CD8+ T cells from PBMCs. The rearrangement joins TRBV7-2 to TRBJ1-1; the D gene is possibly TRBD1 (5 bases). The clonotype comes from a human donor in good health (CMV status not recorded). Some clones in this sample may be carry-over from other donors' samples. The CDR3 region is CASSLSGGGNTEAFF. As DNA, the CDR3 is TGTGCCAGCAGCTTATCCGGGGGAGGGAACACTGAAGCTTTCTTT.